Presented here are 26 T cell receptor beta chains from one specimen sequenced in a study of blood T cell repertoires in COVID-19. TCRdb's copy holds only in-frame clones and misses some; the assay was immunoSEQ multiplex PCR. Seen here are roughly 480,000 clones, roughly 89% observed once, and the top ten hold roughly 0.9%. The source material was peripheral blood. The origin of the receptors is a man younger than 35 with COVID-19, enrolled during active disease.

The chain combines TRBV5-1 with TRBJ2-3, with 10 bases lining up with TRBD2. Germline V gene sequence: CDR1 SGHRS, CDR2 YFSETQ. CDR3 size: 16 residues. V gave up 4 bases and J gave up 2 bases; unmatched junction bases: 7. The CDR3 region has the DNA TGCGCCAGCAGCCCGGGGACTAGCGCAGCCACAGATACGCAGTATTTT. It encodes CASSPGTSAATDTQYF.

The chain links TRBV24-1 to TRBJ1-1; 7 nucleotides align to TRBD1. Germline V gene data show CDR1 as KGHDR and CDR2 as SFDVKD. The CDR3 is 16 amino acids. V was pared by 1 base and J by 8 bases, with 12 bases of the junction left unmatched. The CDR3 sequence: CATSDFRNRGSPEAFF. In DNA, the CDR3 is TGTGCCACCAGTGATTTTAGGAACAGGGGTTCCCCCGAAGCTTTCTTT.

This chain links TRBV27 with TRBJ2-7; D might be TRBD2 (5 bases). The germline V and J ends were trimmed by 5 bases and 0 bases, with 11 bases remaining between them. The germline V gene encodes CDR1 MNHEY and CDR2 SMNVEV (reference sequence). CDR3 length equals 14 residues. CDR3 sequence reads: CASSRGPVSYEQYF. The CDR3 region has the DNA TGTGCCAGCAGTCGCGGGCCGGTCTCCTACGAGCAGTACTTC.

This sequence joins TRBV19 and TRBJ1-5, with a weak D call TRBD1 (6 bases). The CDR3 has 14 amino acids. Trimming stripped 6 bases from V and 6 bases from J, with 15 bases between. Per the germline V gene, CDR1 is LNHDA and CDR2 is SQIVND (reference sequence). The CDR3 here is CASSQTGSAQPQHF. The CDR3 bases are TGTGCCAGTAGCCAGACAGGTTCGGCTCAGCCCCAGCATTTT.

The gene calls are TRBV9 and TRBJ2-2; TRBD2 aligns across 10 bases. The ends lost 0 bases at V and 6 bases at J; junction bases unmatched: 8. Per germline, CDR1 SGDLS and CDR2 YYNGEE. The CDR3 contains 17 residues. The CDR3 DNA is TGTGCCAGCAGCGTAGTTGGTAGCGGGAGGATCGCCGGGGAGCTGTTTTTT. Translating it yields CASSVVGSGRIAGELFF.

This sequence joins TRBV5-6 and TRBJ1-6; a weak D match, TRBD1 (6 bases). The V end lost 4 bases, the J end lost 5 bases, and 10 bases lay between the germline ends. The CDR3 is 14 residues long. The V gene's germline CDR1 is SGHDT and CDR2 YYEEEE. The CDR3 loop reads CASSTGLDNSPLHF. CDR3 bases: TGTGCCAGCAGCACAGGGTTGGATAATTCACCCCTCCACTTT. The full variable domain, its missing parts supplied by reference TRBV5-6 and TRBJ1-6, is DAGVTQSPTHLIKTRGQQVTLRCSPKSGHDTVSWYQQALGQGPQFIFQYYEEEERQRGNFPDRFSGHQFPNYSSELNVNALLLGDSALYLCASSTGLDNSPLHFGNGTRLTVT.

The V call is TRBV6-5, the J call TRBJ2-3; D may be TRBD2 (7 bases). Trimming left V 2 bases short and J 6 bases short, with 18 bases between. This CDR3 is built from 16 residues. The germline CDR1 and CDR2 sequences are MNHEY and SVGAGI. DNA of the CDR3: TGTGCCAGCAGTTACCGCCTCTCACAGGGAGGGGATACGCAGTATTTT. Its protein is CASSYRLSQGGDTQYF.

The chain combines TRBV6-5 with TRBJ2-7, with D perhaps TRBD2 (6 bases). Germline V gene lookup returns CDR1 MNHEY and CDR2 SVGAGI. This CDR3 comprises 14 residues. V was cut by 11 bases and J by 0 bases, with 17 bases left in between. In nucleotides, the CDR3 is TGTGCCTTATCCCTAAGCGGGCCCTCCTACGAGCAGTACTTC. It translates to CALSLSGPSYEQYF.

The rearrangement uses TRBV5-1 and TRBJ2-1; D possibly corresponds to TRBD1 (6 bases). This CDR3 is built from 16 residues. CDR1 is SGHRS, CDR2 YFSETQ, per germline. V was clipped by 3 bases and J by 0 bases, with 13 bases between them. DNA of the CDR3: TGCGCCAGCAGCTCCACCACAGGGAGCTCCTACAATGAGCAGTTCTTC. Translating it yields CASSSTTGSSYNEQFF.

This clone was picked up a small number of times. The gene calls are TRBV6-6 and TRBJ1-5, with TRBD1 as a possible D gene (6 bases). V shed 6 bases and J shed 0 bases, with 15 bases lying between them. The CDR3 is made up of 16 amino acids. The germline CDR1 and CDR2 sequences are MNHNY and SVGAGI (reference sequence). The CDR3 reads CASRKDVDSSNQPQHF. The CDR3 nucleotides read TGTGCCAGCAGAAAAGATGTGGACAGTAGCAATCAGCCCCAGCATTTT.

The chain employs TRBV7-6 and TRBJ1-1, with 9 bases lining up with TRBD1. Germline CDR1 reads SGHVS; CDR2 reads FNYEAQ. CDR3 length: 14 residues. Losses at the gene ends were 3 bases for V and 4 bases for J; bases not matched to a gene: 3. CDR3 nucleotide sequence: TGTGCCAGCAGCTTTGGGGACAGGGCCACTGAAGCTTTCTTT. Translation: CASSFGDRATEAFF.

A few counts support this clone. The CDR3 region is CASSFGAGRDTGELFF. Here the CDR3 DNA reads TGTGCCAGCAGCTTCGGGGCAGGGAGGGACACCGGGGAGCTGTTTTTT. V usage is TRBV5-4 and J usage is TRBJ2-2, with 7 bases matching TRBD2. With V trimmed by 2 bases and J by 3 bases, 7 bases remained unmatched. Germline V gene data show CDR1 as SGHNT and CDR2 as YYREEE (reference sequence). CDR3 length equals 16 residues.

V usage is TRBV5-8 and J usage is TRBJ2-1, with D tentatively TRBD2 (6 bases). The germline V and J ends were trimmed by 0 bases and 4 bases, with 8 bases remaining between them. The CDR3 runs to 14 residues. The germline V gene has CDR1 SGHTS and CDR2 YDEGEE. The CDR3 DNA sequence: TGTGCCAGCAGCTTGGGGGGACTTTACAATGAGCAGTTCTTC. Translated, it gives CASSLGGLYNEQFF.

V and J are TRBV14 and TRBJ2-2; 9 positions agree with TRBD1. The length of the CDR3 is 16 residues. Germline CDR1 SGHDN, CDR2 FVKESK. V lost 2 bases and J lost 5; bases outside the gene matches: 6. The CDR3: CASSQLWTGDTGELFF. DNA for the CDR3: TGTGCCAGCAGCCAACTTTGGACAGGGGATACCGGGGAGCTGTTTTTT.

The DNA of the CDR3 is TGTGCCCGCTTTCATCCCTTGGGGGGTGGGACTGAAGCTTTCTTT. Amino acid sequence: CARFHPLGGGTEAFF. The V gene is TRBV6-5, the J gene TRBJ1-1; possible D gene TRBD1, 5 bases. The CDR3 contains 15 residues. The germline V gene encodes CDR1 MNHEY and CDR2 SVGAGI. Trimming left V 11 bases short and J 5 bases short, with 24 bases between.

In nucleotides, the CDR3 is TGTGCCAGTAGTAAAGGAGTCCTCGGGTACAATGAGCAGTTCTTC. This encodes CASSKGVLGYNEQFF. The chain employs TRBV19 and TRBJ2-1; no clear D. Germline CDR1 and CDR2: LNHDA and SQIVND (reference sequence). The V end lost 4 bases, the J end lost 4 bases, and 14 bases lay between the germline ends. This CDR3 has 15 residues.

V gene TRBV30 combines with J gene TRBJ1-6; tentative D call: TRBD1 (5 bases). Germline CDR1 and CDR2: GTSNPN and SVGIG (reference sequence). The CDR3 is 15 amino acids. Trimming left V 0 bases short and J 8 bases short, with 14 bases between. The CDR3 protein is CAWSVAGALDSPLHF. CDR3 nucleotide sequence: TGTGCCTGGAGTGTAGCTGGGGCCCTAGATTCACCCCTCCACTTT. The full variable domain, in which reference TRBV30 and TRBJ1-6 provide the parts outside the CDR3, is SQTIHQWPATLVQPVGSPLSLECTVEGTSNPNLYWYRQAAGRGLQLLFYSVGIGQISSEVPQNLSASRPQDRQFILSSKKLLLSDSGFYLCAWSVAGALDSPLHFGNGTRLTVT.

The rearrangement links TRBV6-5 to TRBJ2-3, with 7 bases identical to TRBD2. CDR1 and CDR2 (germline): MNHEY, SVGAGI. The V gene end was trimmed by 5 bases and the J gene end by 2 bases; junction bases not matched to a gene: 7. The CDR3 length is 15 residues. CDR3 sequence reads: CASSTSAGVTDTQYF. As DNA, the CDR3 is TGTGCCAGCAGTACGTCCGCGGGGGTCACAGATACGCAGTATTTT.

The chain couples TRBV10-2 to TRBJ2-3; 12 bases fit TRBD1. With 2 bases clipped from V and 4 bases from J, the junction kept 4 bases outside the gene matches. This CDR3 comprises 16 residues. The germline V gene has CDR1 WSHSY and CDR2 SAAADI. The CDR3 loop reads CASSEGDRGLADTQYF. For the CDR3, the DNA is TGCGCCAGCAGTGAGGGGGACAGGGGGCTGGCAGATACGCAGTATTTT.

This clone was seen once. This chain connects TRBV20-1 to TRBJ2-1; 7 nucleotides line up with TRBD1. V dropped 6 bases and J dropped 10; count of bases not matched to a gene: 3. The CDR3 has 10 residues. Looked up from germline, CDR1 is DFQATT and CDR2 is SNEGSKA (reference sequence). Written as DNA, the CDR3 is TGCAGTGCGCTCAGGGGGGAGCAGTTCTTC. It specifies CSALRGEQFF.

The rearrangement uses TRBV9 and TRBJ2-6; the D gene is possibly TRBD1 (5 bases). From germline, CDR1 is SGDLS and CDR2 YYNGEE. Trimming removed 4 bases at V and 2 bases at J, with 13 bases between. The CDR3 spans 16 residues. The chain's CDR3 is CASSLGSGPGANVLTF. CDR3 nucleotide sequence: TGTGCCAGCAGCTTGGGGTCAGGGCCTGGGGCCAACGTCCTGACTTTC.

This chain joins TRBV6-1 and TRBJ2-5, with D possibly matching TRBD2 (7 bases). Germline CDR1 is MNHNS and CDR2 is SASEGT. Trimming stripped 3 bases from V and 7 bases from J, with 12 bases between. The length of the CDR3 is 13 residues. In nucleotides, the CDR3 is TGTGCCAGCAGTGACGGGGGGCAATGGACCCAGTACTTC. Its protein product is CASSDGGQWTQYF.

V usage is TRBV23-1 and J usage is TRBJ2-3, with D uncertain. TRBV23-1 belongs to the ORF category, with a function that is uncertain. This CDR3 is built from 11 residues. V was cut by 6 bases and J by 4 bases, with 5 bases left in between. The CDR3 DNA reads as TGCGCCAGCAGAGAGCCAGATACGCAGTATTTT. Translating gives CASREPDTQYF.

The chain joins TRBV9 to TRBJ1-2, with D possibly being TRBD1 (5 bases). Trimming cost V 5 bases and J 4 bases, with 12 bases left between them. The CDR3 is 13 amino acids. Germline CDR1 SGDLS, CDR2 YYNGEE. The DNA of the CDR3 is TGTGCCAGCAGGGATGACAGTCTCTATGGCTACACCTTC. This sequence encodes CASRDDSLYGYTF.

The chain links TRBV19 to TRBJ1-2; 8 nucleotides align to TRBD1. Trimming removed 8 bases from V and 8 bases from J; junction bases left unmatched: 4. The CDR3 runs 11 residues. The germline CDR1 and CDR2 sequences are LNHDA and SQIVND (reference sequence). In DNA form, the CDR3 reads TGTGCCAGTCAGGGGGCGAGAGGCTACACCTTC. It is translated as CASQGARGYTF.

The chain couples TRBV9 to TRBJ2-1, with 9 bases matching TRBD2. Germline V gene sequence: CDR1 SGDLS, CDR2 YYNGEE. This CDR3 is 14 amino acids long. The V and J ends lost 2 bases and 10 bases, in that order; junction bases with no gene match: 7. This CDR3 reads CASSVTSGGGEQFF. In DNA, the CDR3 is TGTGCCAGCAGCGTGACTAGCGGAGGGGGGGAGCAGTTCTTC.